One TCR beta chain is described in this entry. Its antigen is not identified. The junction departs from the called germline gene at one end, perhaps through a read error. The record originates from a study of CD8 T cells in ankylosing spondylitis. Broader study findings: A TCR beta motif made of about 8 highly homologous variants seemed typical of ankylosing spondylitis blood. The clones that were linked to disease were reported to be significantly enriched in matched synovial fluid samples from ankylosing spondylitis patients. In reactive arthritis synovial fluid and blood, some motif variants had been reported before. Disease-associated clonotypes exhibited CD8+ identity and were relatively infrequent in peripheral blood.

Each TCR beta library was made by quantitative 5'-RACE that incorporated molecular barcodes. TCRdb reanalysed the 5' RACE reads using MiXCR and keeps one entry per CDR3 protein. The sample lists hundreds of thousands of distinct CDR3 sequences, more than 25% occurring once. The CDR3 consists of 17 residues. CDR1 and CDR2 (germline): DFQATT, SNEGSKA (reference sequence). The receptor comes from a male donor with ankylosing spondylitis. This sequence joins TRBV20-1 and TRBJ1-2, with D possibly TRBD1 on 6 matching bases. The sequencing input was blood, either unsorted or a sorted T cell fraction (not recorded which). The CDR3 loop is CCARVPPSRQEDYGYTF. The CDR3 bases are TGCTGTGCTAGAGTACCGCCCTCCAGACAGGAAGACTATGGCTACACCTTC.